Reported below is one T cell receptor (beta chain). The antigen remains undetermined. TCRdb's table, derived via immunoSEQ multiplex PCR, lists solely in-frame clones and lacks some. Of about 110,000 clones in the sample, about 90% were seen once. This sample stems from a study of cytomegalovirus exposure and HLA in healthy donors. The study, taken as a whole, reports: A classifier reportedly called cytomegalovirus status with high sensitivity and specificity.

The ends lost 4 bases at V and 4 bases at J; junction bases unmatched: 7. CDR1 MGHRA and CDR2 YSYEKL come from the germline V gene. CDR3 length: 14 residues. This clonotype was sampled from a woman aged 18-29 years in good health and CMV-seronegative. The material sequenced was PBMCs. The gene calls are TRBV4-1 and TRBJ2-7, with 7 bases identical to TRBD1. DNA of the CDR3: TGCGCCAGCAGCCTAACGGGACAGACATACGAGCAGTACTTC. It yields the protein CASSLTGQTYEQYF.